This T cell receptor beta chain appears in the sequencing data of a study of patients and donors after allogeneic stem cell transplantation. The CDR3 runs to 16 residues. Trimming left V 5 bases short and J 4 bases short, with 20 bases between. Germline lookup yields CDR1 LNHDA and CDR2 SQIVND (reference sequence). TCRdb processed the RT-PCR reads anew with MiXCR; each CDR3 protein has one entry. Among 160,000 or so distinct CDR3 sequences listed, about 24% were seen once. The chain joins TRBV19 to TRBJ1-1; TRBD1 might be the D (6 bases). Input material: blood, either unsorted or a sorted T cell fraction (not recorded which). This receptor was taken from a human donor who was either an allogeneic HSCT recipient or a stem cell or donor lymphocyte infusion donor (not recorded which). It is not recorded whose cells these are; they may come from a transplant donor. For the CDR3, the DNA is TGTGCCAGTAGTCCCCGGACAGAAAAGGCTAGCACTGAAGCTTTCTTT. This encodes CASSPRTEKASTEAFF.